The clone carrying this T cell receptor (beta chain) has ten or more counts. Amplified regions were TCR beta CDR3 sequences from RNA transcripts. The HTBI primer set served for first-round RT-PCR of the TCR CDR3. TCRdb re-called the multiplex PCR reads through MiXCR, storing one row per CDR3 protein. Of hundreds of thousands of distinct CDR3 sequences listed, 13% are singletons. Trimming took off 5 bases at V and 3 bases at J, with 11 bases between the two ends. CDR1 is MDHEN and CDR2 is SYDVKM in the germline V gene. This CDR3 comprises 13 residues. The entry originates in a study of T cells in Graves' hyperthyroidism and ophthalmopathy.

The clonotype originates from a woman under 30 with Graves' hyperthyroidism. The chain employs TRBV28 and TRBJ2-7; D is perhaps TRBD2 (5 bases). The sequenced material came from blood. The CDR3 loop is CASSLMGSYEQYF. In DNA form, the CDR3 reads TGTGCCAGCAGTCTTATGGGGAGCTACGAGCAGTACTTC.